Each of the 22 T cell receptor beta chains below was sequenced from the same sample in a study of blood T cell repertoires in COVID-19. The protocol was immunoSEQ multiplex PCR, while the TCRdb copy is restricted to in-frame clones and leaves out a portion. The sample has around 88,000 clones, 80% seen once. The sequenced sample was peripheral blood. Receptor source: a man aged 50 or older who had recovered from COVID-19.

The chain combines TRBV6-6 with TRBJ1-1; D remains unclear. Germline V gene sequence: CDR1 MNHNY, CDR2 SVGAGI (reference sequence). The CDR3 extends over 14 amino acids. With 6 bases removed from V and 1 base from J, the gap between germline ends came to 12 bases. The CDR3 here is CASSSGGKNTEAFF. The CDR3 coding sequence is TGTGCCAGCAGCTCCGGAGGGAAGAACACTGAAGCTTTCTTT.

V gene TRBV6-5 combines with J gene TRBJ1-6; weak D call: TRBD1 (5 bases). V lost 0 bases, J lost 5 bases, and 11 bases lay in between. Germline CDR1 and CDR2: MNHEY and SVGAGI. The CDR3 totals 16 residues. The CDR3 sequence: CASSYSRQGDNSPLHF. CDR3 DNA: TGTGCCAGCAGTTACTCTCGCCAGGGTGATAATTCACCCCTCCACTTT.

V is TRBV5-1 and J is TRBJ1-4; TRBD1 aligns across 7 bases. Unmatched junction bases numbered 9, after V lost 3 bases and J lost 7 bases. Germline CDR1 is SGHRS and CDR2 is YFSETQ. The length of the CDR3 is 15 residues. In DNA form, the CDR3 reads TGCGCCAGCAGCTCGTTCACCGGGACAGCTGAAAAACTGTTTTTT. Protein product: CASSSFTGTAEKLFF.

The chain is built from TRBV5-5 and TRBJ1-2; 9 nucleotides match TRBD1. V lost 3 bases to trimming and J lost 6 bases; unmatched junction nucleotides: 6. The CDR3 sequence is 14 residues long. Germline-derived CDR1 and CDR2 are SGHKS and YYEKEE (reference sequence). The CDR3 spells CASSSGQGFNGYTF. CDR3 sequence (DNA): TGTGCCAGCAGCTCAGGACAGGGGTTCAATGGCTACACCTTC.

This clone has just a few counts. This chain uses TRBV6-2 or TRBV6-3 with TRBJ2-1, with 13 bases matching TRBD2. This CDR3 is 17 amino acids long. The germline gives CDR1 MNHEY, CDR2 SVGEGT. With 3 bases clipped from V and 7 bases from J, the junction kept 9 bases outside the gene matches. CDR3 bases: TGTGCCAGCAGTTATCCTTCCGGGACTAGCGGGAAAAATGAGCAGTTCTTC. It specifies CASSYPSGTSGKNEQFF.

This clone was detected only a few times. The V gene is TRBV19, the J gene TRBJ1-3; 7 nucleotides align to TRBD1. The CDR3 consists of 17 residues. After removal of 6 bases from V and 0 bases from J, the junction contained 11 bases not matched to a gene. CDR1 is LNHDA and CDR2 is SQIVND in the germline V gene (reference sequence). CDR3 loop: CASSPRDSSFSGNTIYF. CDR3 nucleotide sequence: TGTGCCAGTAGCCCTAGGGACAGTAGTTTCTCTGGAAACACCATATATTTT.

The CDR3: CASSETSGRALRNEQFF. The CDR3 DNA sequence: TGTGCCAGCAGTGAAACTAGCGGGAGGGCCTTGAGGAATGAGCAGTTCTTC. The chain carries TRBV2 and TRBJ2-1, with 13 bases fitting TRBD2. CDR1 is SNHLY and CDR2 is FYNNEI in the germline V gene. CDR3 length: 17 residues. V shed 2 bases and J 7 bases; nucleotides not matched to a gene: 8.

The CDR3 DNA reads TGCGCCAGCAGCCCTTTACGGAGCTCTAGCACAGATACGCAGTATTTT. Protein product: CASSPLRSSSTDTQYF. The rearrangement links TRBV5-1 to TRBJ2-3; D uncertain. V was pared by 4 bases and J by 0 bases, with 15 bases between. Germline CDR1 is SGHRS and CDR2 is YFSETQ. This CDR3 is built from 16 residues.

This clone was seen once. The DNA for the CDR3 is TGTGCCAGCAGCTTACAGGGGAGGGGGTACACTGAAGCTTTCTTT. Translated: CASSLQGRGYTEAFF. The gene calls are TRBV7-3 and TRBJ1-1; the D gene is possibly TRBD1 (6 bases). Germline values: CDR1 SGHTA, CDR2 FQGTGA. Trimming shortened V by 2 bases and J by 3 bases, and 13 bases separated the two germline ends. The CDR3 has 15 amino acids. Based on the CDR3 plus reference TRBV7-3 and TRBJ1-1, the full variable domain is GAGVSQTPSNKVTEKGKYVELRCDPISGHTALYWYRQSLGQGPEFLIYFQGTGAADDSGLPNDRFFAVRPEGSVSTLKIQRTERGDSAVYLCASSLQGRGYTEAFFGQGTRLTVV.

The chain is built from TRBV5-6 and TRBJ2-7; TRBD1 agrees at 8 bases. With V trimmed by 2 bases and J by 3 bases, 10 bases remained unmatched. The CDR3 covers 16 residues. Germline V gives CDR1 SGHDT, CDR2 YYEEEE. CDR3 DNA sequence: TGTGCCAGCAGCTTTAGGCGGACAGGGAGGAACTACGAGCAGTACTTC. This gives the protein CASSFRRTGRNYEQYF.

This rearrangement joins TRBV4-3 to TRBJ2-1; 10 bases match TRBD2. V was pared by 5 bases and J by 4 bases, with 5 bases of the junction left unmatched. CDR3 size: 15 residues. Germline CDR1 reads LGHNA; CDR2 reads YSLEER. For the CDR3, the DNA is TGCGCCAGCAGCAGGCTAGCGGGAGATTACAATGAGCAGTTCTTC. The encoded protein is CASSRLAGDYNEQFF.

The chain carries TRBV12-3 or TRBV12-4 and TRBJ2-1; 9 bases line up with TRBD1. This CDR3 has 13 amino acids. The ends lost 5 bases at V and 12 bases at J; junction bases unmatched: 8. CDR3 amino acids: CASSGGDRDRQFF. The CDR3 nucleotides read TGTGCCAGCAGTGGGGGGGACAGGGACCGGCAGTTCTTC.

This sequence joins TRBV7-3 and TRBJ1-1, with 9 nucleotides matching TRBD1. Germline CDR1 reads SGHTA; CDR2 reads FQGTGA. With 4 bases clipped from V and 5 bases from J, the junction kept 11 bases outside the gene matches. CDR3 size: 16 residues. Here the CDR3 reads CASSYSGTGLGTEAFF. The DNA of the CDR3 is TGTGCCAGCAGCTACTCCGGGACAGGGTTAGGTACTGAAGCTTTCTTT.

The V gene is TRBV28, the J gene TRBJ2-1, with D perhaps matching TRBD2 (6 bases). Trimming removed 6 bases at V and 5 bases at J, with 17 bases between. The germline gives CDR1 MDHEN, CDR2 SYDVKM. This CDR3 region has 15 residues. The CDR3 protein is CASSGGGWRDNEQFF. The CDR3 bases are TGTGCCAGCAGCGGGGGAGGATGGCGGGACAATGAGCAGTTCTTC.

The chain joins TRBV5-1 to TRBJ1-4; unclear D gene. Trimming cost V 0 bases and J 0 bases, with 6 bases left between them. The CDR3 has 15 amino acids. The germline V gene encodes CDR1 SGHRS and CDR2 YFSETQ. This CDR3 is CASSLDVATNEKLFF. The CDR3 bases are TGCGCCAGCAGCTTGGATGTCGCAACTAATGAAAAACTGTTTTTT.

The gene calls are TRBV5-1 and TRBJ1-3; a possible D gene is TRBD1 (6 bases). V was clipped by 5 bases and J by 0 bases, with 12 bases between them. Per germline, CDR1 SGHRS and CDR2 YFSETQ. The length of the CDR3 is 15 residues. DNA for the CDR3: TGCGCCAGCAGGCCACAGGGATTCTCTGGAAACACCATATATTTT. Its translation: CASRPQGFSGNTIYF.

The count of this clone is one. The chain has TRBV11-3 and TRBJ2-4; 10 nucleotides line up with TRBD1. The germline gives CDR1 SGHNT, CDR2 YENEEA. The J segment lost 5 bases and the V segment lost 5 bases, leaving 0 bases of the junction unmatched. The CDR3 runs to 13 residues. CDR3 coding DNA: TGTGCCAGCAGCGGGACAGGGGAAAACATTCAGTACTTC. Translating gives CASSGTGENIQYF.

The CDR3 DNA reads as TGCGCCAGCAGCTTGAGGACAGCGGTTACAGATACGCAGTATTTT. It yields the protein CASSLRTAVTDTQYF. The gene calls are TRBV5-1 and TRBJ2-3; a possible D gene is TRBD1 (6 bases). CDR1 is SGHRS, CDR2 YFSETQ, per germline. This CDR3 spans 15 amino acids. V lost 1 base and J lost 3, with 12 bases in between.

J is TRBJ1-1 and V is TRBV6-6, with D uncertain. The germline CDR1 and CDR2 sequences are MNHNY and SVGAGI (reference sequence). V lost 2 bases and J 4 bases, leaving 8 bases between the germline ends. This CDR3 has 13 residues. CDR3: CASSYRGSTEAFF. The CDR3 nucleotides are TGTGCCAGCAGTTACCGCGGGAGCACTGAAGCTTTCTTT.

The rearrangement joins TRBV6-4 to TRBJ2-1; TRBD1 is a possible D gene (6 bases). The CDR3 has 16 amino acids. Deletions cut 0 bases from V and 10 bases from J, with 19 bases between. Per germline, CDR1 MRHNA and CDR2 SNTAGT. CDR3 bases: TGTGCCAGCAGTGACTCGCCTGGGGACACGCTAGGCGAGCAGTTCTTC. This gives the protein CASSDSPGDTLGEQFF.

The rearrangement links TRBV18 to TRBJ1-1; TRBD1 matches 10 bases. Trimming cost V 3 bases and J 6 bases; bases outside gene matches: 10. The CDR3 loop spans 16 amino acids. Germline CDR1 reads KGHSH; CDR2 reads LQKENI. Here the CDR3 reads CASSPRDRGLIAEAFF. In nucleotides, the CDR3 is TGTGCCAGCTCACCCCGGGACAGGGGCCTGATTGCTGAAGCTTTCTTT.

The chain employs TRBV11-3 and TRBJ2-5; 8 positions agree with TRBD2. Trimming at V came to 2 bases and at J to 5 bases, leaving 4 bases not matched to a gene. CDR1 is SGHNT and CDR2 is YENEEA in the germline V gene. CDR3 length: 14 amino acids. In nucleotides, the CDR3 is TGTGCCAGCAGCTTAACCGGGGGGGCGGAGACCCAGTACTTC. Its translation: CASSLTGGAETQYF.